This TCR beta chain was captured by sequencing in a study of T cell responses to AZD1222 COVID-19 vaccine. Study-level results: Spike regions recognized by vaccine-associated CD4 TCRs spanned the protein, led by 160-218 and 743-854. Reports indicate that nearly half of spike-specific TCRs are directed at unmutated variant regions.

The protocol was immunoSEQ multiplex PCR, while the TCRdb copy is restricted to in-frame clones and leaves out a portion. The sample contains just over 90,000 clones, roughly nine tenths of which appear only once. Doses given second, at about 4 or about 12 weeks, were pooled. Germline CDR1 and CDR2: GTSNPN and SVGIG (reference sequence). The ends were cut back, 1 base at V and 3 bases at J, with 15 bases in the middle. This CDR3 region has 15 residues. Concerning this clone: Its matching antigen is unknown.

Material: peripheral blood, obtained 28 days after the second AZD1222 dose. The clonotype was recovered from an adult who received the AZD1222 COVID-19 vaccine. The chain couples TRBV30 to TRBJ1-1; a possible D gene is TRBD1 (5 bases). CDR3 sequence reads: CAWSGTPRVHTEAFF. CDR3 coding DNA: TGTGCCTGGAGTGGAACCCCCAGGGTCCACACTGAAGCTTTCTTT.